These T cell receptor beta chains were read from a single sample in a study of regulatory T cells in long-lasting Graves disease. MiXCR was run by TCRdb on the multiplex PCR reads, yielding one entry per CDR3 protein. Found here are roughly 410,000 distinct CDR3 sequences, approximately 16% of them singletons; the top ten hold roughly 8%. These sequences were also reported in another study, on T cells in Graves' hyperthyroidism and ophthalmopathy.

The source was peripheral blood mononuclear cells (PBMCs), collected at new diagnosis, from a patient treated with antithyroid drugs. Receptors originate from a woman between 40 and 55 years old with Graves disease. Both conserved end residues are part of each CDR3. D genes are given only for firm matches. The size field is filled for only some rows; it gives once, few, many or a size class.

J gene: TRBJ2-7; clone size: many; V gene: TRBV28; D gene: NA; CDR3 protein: CASSGPGTTPYEQYF; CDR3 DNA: TGTGCCAGCAGTGGTCCCGGGACCACCCCCTACGAGCAGTACTTC
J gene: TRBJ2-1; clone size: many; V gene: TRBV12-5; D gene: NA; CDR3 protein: CASEDGQRSYNEQFF; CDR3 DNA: TGTGCTAGTGAAGACGGACAGAGGTCCTACAATGAGCAGTTCTTC
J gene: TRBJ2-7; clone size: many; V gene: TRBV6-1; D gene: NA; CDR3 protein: CASKRTYEQYF; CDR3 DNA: TGTGCCAGCAAGAGAACCTACGAGCAGTACTTC
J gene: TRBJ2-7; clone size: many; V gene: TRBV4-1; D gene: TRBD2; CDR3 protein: CASSHGQQQAGVGEQYF; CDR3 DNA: TGCGCCAGCAGCCACGGACAGCAACAAGCGGGAGTGGGCGAGCAGTACTTC
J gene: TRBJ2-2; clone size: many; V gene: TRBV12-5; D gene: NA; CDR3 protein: CASGLAGRTRTNTGELFF; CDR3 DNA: TGTGCTAGTGGTTTGGCAGGTCGGACGAGAACGAACACCGGGGAGCTGTTTTTT
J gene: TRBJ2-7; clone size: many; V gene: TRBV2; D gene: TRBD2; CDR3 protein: CASSKSSGRAGEQYF; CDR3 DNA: TGTGCCAGCAGCAAATCTAGCGGGAGGGCTGGCGAGCAGTACTTC
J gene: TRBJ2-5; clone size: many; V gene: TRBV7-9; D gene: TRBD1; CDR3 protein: CASSLETGLEETQYF; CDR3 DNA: TGTGCCAGCAGCTTAGAGACAGGGTTGGAGGAGACCCAGTACTTC
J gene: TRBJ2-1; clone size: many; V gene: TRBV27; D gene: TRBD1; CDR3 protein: CASQDRGYNEQFF; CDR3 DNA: TGTGCCAGTCAGGACAGGGGATACAATGAGCAGTTCTTC
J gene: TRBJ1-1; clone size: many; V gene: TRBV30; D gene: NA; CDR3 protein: CAWSVRSDTEAFF; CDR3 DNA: TGTGCCTGGAGTGTAAGGTCGGACACTGAAGCTTTCTTT
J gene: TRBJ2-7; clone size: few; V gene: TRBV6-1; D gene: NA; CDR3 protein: CASSPVGNEQYF; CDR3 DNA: TGTGCCAGCAGTCCAGTCGGGAACGAGCAGTACTTC
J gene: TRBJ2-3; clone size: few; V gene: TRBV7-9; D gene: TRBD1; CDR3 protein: CASSLIWTGVLTDTQYF; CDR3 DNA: TGTGCCAGCAGCCTAATCTGGACAGGGGTCCTCACCGATACGCAGTATTTT
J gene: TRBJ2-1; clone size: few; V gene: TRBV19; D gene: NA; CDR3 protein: CATSRDRTYNEQFF; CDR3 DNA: TGTGCCACCTCCCGAGACAGAACTTACAATGAGCAGTTCTTC
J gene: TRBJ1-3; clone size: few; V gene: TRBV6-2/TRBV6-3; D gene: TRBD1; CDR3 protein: CASSYSNQGAGNTIYF; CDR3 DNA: TGTGCCAGCAGTTACTCAAACCAGGGGGCTGGAAACACCATATATTTT
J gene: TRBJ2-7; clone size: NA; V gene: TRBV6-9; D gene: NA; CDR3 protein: CASSGGGPQYF; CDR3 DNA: TGCGCCAGCAGTGGAGGGGGCCCCCAGTACTTC
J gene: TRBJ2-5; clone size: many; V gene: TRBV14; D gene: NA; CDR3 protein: CASSQDFVRTEETQYF; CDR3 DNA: TGTGCCAGCAGCCAAGATTTCGTTAGAACTGAAGAGACCCAGTACTTC
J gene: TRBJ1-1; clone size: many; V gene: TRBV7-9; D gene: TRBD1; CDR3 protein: CASSFRTGGTEAFF; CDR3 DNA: TGTGCCAGCAGCTTTAGGACAGGGGGGACTGAAGCTTTCTTT
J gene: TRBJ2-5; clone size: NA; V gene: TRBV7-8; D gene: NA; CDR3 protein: CASSRDWTVGLPETQYF; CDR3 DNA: TGTGCCAGCAGCCGCGACTGGACAGTGGGGTTGCCAGAGACCCAGTACTTC
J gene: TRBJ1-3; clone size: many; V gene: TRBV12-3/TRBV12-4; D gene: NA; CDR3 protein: CASSITGRPNTIYF; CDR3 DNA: TGTGCCAGCAGCATAACGGGACGCCCAAACACCATATATTTT
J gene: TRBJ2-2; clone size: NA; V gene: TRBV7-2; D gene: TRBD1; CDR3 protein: CASNLIPLGGAGGELFF; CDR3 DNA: TGTGCCAGCAACTTAATCCCGTTAGGGGGCGCAGGCGGGGAGCTGTTTTTT
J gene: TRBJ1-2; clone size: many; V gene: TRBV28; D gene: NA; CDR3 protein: CASSLSWYGYTF; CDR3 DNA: TGTGCCAGCAGTTTATCGTGGTATGGCTACACCTTC
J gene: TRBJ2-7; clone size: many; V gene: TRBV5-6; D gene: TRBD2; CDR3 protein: CASSPEREPYEQYF; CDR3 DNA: TGTGCCAGCAGCCCGGAGCGGGAGCCGTACGAGCAGTACTTC
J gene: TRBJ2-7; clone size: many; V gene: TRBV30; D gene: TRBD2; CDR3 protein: CAWSYSGTSEQYF; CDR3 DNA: TGTGCCTGGAGTTATAGCGGGACGAGCGAGCAGTACTTC
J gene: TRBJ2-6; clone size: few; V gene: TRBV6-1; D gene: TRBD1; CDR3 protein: CASSPGTASGANVLTF; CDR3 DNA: TGTGCCAGCAGTCCCGGGACAGCCTCTGGGGCCAACGTCCTGACTTTC
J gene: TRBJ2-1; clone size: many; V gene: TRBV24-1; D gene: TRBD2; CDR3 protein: CATSDPGLAMYNEQFF; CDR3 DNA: TGTGCCACCAGTGACCCGGGACTAGCAATGTACAATGAGCAGTTCTTC
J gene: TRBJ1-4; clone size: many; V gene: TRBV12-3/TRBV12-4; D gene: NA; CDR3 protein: CASSLVGAGEKLFF; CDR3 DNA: TGTGCCAGCAGTTTGGTCGGCGCTGGTGAAAAACTGTTTTTT
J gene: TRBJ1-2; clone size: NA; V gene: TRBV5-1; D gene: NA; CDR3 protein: CASSPDPTPNYGYTF; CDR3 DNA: TGCGCCAGCAGCCCTGACCCGACACCTAACTATGGCTACACCTTC
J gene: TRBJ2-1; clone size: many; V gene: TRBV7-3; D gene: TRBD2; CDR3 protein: CASSPNPPREGSYNEQFF; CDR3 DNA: TGTGCCAGCAGCCCCAACCCCCCACGGGAGGGTTCCTACAATGAGCAGTTCTTC
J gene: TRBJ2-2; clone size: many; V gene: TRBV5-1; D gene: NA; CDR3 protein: CASSSYRVGTGELFF; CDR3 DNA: TGCGCCAGCAGCTCCTACAGGGTGGGCACCGGGGAGCTGTTTTTT
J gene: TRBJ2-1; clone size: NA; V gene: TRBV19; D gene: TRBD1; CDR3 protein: CASSMRRQGAGEQFF; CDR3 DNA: TGTGCCAGTAGTATGAGGAGACAGGGGGCGGGTGAGCAGTTCTTC
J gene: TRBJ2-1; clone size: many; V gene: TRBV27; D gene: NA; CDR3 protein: CASSLYRVPRQYNEQFF; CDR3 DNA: TGTGCCAGCAGTTTATACAGGGTACCCCGTCAATACAATGAGCAGTTCTTC
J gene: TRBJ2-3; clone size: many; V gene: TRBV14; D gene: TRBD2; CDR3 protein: CASSQRTSSTDTQYF; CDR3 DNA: TGTGCCAGCAGCCAGCGGACTAGTTCCACAGATACGCAGTATTTT
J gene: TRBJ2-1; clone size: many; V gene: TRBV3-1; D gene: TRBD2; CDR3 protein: CASSQALAASEQFF; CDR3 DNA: TGTGCCAGCAGCCAAGCGCTAGCGGCTTCTGAGCAGTTCTTC
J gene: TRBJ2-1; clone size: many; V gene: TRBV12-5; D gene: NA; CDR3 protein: CASGLQTSDSEQFF; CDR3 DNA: TGTGCTAGTGGTTTGCAAACCTCGGACAGTGAGCAGTTCTTC
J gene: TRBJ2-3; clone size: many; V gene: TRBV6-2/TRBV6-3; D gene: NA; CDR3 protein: CASSYSSPTDTQYF; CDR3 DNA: TGTGCCAGCAGTTACTCGAGTCCAACAGATACGCAGTATTTT
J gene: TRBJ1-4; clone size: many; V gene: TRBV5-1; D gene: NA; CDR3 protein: CASSLAGNEKLFF; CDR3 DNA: TGCGCCAGCAGTCTCGCGGGCAATGAAAAACTGTTTTTT
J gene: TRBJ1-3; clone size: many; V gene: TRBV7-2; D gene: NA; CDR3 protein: CASSLARARGNTIYF; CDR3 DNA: TGTGCCAGCAGCTTAGCCCGGGCCCGAGGAAACACCATATATTTT
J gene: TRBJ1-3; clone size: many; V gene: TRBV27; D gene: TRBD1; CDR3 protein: CASSLTGTGNTIYF; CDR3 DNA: TGTGCCAGCAGTTTGACAGGGACTGGAAACACCATATATTTT
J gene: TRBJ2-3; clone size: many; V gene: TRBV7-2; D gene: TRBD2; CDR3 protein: CASSRISGRKDTQYF; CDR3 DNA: TGTGCCAGCAGCAGGATTAGCGGGAGGAAGGATACGCAGTATTTT
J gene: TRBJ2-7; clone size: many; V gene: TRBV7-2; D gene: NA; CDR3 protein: CASSRFTPQGGADYEQYF; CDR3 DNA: TGTGCCAGCAGCCGGTTCACCCCGCAGGGTGGCGCCGACTACGAGCAGTACTTC
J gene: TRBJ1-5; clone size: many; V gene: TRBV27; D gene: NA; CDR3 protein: CASSWGVYQPQHF; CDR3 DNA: TGTGCCAGCAGTTGGGGAGTTTACCAGCCCCAGCATTTT
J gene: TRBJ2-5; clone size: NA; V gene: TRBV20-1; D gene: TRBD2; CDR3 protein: CSARLTGGQGLGEETQYF; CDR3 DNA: TGCAGTGCTAGATTGACGGGGGGGCAGGGATTAGGAGAAGAGACCCAGTACTTC
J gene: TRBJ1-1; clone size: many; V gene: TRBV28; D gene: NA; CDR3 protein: CASSLLGGAAEAFF; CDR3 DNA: TGTGCCAGCAGTTTATTGGGGGGCGCTGCTGAAGCTTTCTTT
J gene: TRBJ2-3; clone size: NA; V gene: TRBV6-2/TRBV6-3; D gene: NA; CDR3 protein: CASTHRMGDTQYF; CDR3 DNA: TGTGCCAGCACTCACCGAATGGGAGATACGCAGTATTTT
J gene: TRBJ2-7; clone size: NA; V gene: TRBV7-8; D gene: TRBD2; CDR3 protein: CASSLTWGRAEYEQYF; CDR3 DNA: TGTGCCAGCAGCTTAACTTGGGGGAGGGCCGAGTACGAGCAGTACTTC
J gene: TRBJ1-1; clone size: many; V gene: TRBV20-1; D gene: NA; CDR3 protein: CSTSLGTEAFF; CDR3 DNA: TGCAGTACCTCACTAGGCACTGAAGCTTTCTTT
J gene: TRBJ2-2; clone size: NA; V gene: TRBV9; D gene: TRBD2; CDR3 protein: CASSVAASGFGELFF; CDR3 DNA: TGTGCCAGCAGCGTAGCGGCTAGCGGGTTTGGGGAGCTGTTTTTT
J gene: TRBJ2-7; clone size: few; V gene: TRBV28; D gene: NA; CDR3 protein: CASSLQSGFVLSGEQYF; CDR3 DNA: TGTGCCAGCAGTTTACAGTCAGGTTTTGTCTTGAGTGGCGAGCAGTACTTC
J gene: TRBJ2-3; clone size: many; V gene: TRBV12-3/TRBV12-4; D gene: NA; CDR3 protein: CASSFPPGNTDTQYF; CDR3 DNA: TGTGCCAGCAGTTTCCCTCCAGGGAACACAGATACGCAGTATTTT
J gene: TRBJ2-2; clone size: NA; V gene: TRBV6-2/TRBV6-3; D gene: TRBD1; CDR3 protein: CASRSGGQGSGELFF; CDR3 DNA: TGTGCCAGCAGATCAGGGGGACAGGGATCAGGGGAGCTGTTTTTT
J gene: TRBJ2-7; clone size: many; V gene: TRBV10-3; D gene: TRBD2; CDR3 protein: CAISLTSGSSYEQYF; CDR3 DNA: TGTGCCATCAGTCTGACTAGCGGGAGTTCCTACGAGCAGTACTTC
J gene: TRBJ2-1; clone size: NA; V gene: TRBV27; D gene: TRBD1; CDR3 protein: CASSRQGSYNEQFF; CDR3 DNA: TGTGCCAGCAGCCGACAGGGCTCCTACAATGAGCAGTTCTTC